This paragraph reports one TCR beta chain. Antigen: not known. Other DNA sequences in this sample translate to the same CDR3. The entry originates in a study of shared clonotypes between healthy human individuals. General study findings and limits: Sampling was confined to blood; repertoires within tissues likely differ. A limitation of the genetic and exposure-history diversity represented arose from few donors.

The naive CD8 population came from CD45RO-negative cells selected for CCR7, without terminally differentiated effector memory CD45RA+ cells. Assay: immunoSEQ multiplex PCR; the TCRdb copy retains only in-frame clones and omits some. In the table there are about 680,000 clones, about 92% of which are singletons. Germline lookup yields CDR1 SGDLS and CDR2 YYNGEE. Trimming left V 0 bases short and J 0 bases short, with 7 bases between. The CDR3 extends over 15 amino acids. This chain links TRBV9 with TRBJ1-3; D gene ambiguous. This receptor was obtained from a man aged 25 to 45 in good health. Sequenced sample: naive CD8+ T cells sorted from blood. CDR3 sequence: CASSVDGVSGNTIYF. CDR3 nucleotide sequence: TGTGCCAGCAGCGTAGACGGGGTCTCTGGAAACACCATATATTTT.